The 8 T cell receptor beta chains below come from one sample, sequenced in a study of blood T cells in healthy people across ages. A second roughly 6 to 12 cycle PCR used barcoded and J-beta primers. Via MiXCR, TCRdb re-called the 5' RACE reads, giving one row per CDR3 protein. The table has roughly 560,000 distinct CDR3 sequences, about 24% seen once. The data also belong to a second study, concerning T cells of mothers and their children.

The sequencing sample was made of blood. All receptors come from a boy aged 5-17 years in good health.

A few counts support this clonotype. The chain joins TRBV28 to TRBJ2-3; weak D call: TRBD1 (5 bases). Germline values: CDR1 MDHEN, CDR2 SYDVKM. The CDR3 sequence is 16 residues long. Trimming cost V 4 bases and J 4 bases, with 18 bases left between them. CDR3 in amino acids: CASSSPRTPGPDTQYF. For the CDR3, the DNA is TGTGCCAGCAGTTCCCCTCGGACACCAGGTCCAGATACGCAGTATTTT.

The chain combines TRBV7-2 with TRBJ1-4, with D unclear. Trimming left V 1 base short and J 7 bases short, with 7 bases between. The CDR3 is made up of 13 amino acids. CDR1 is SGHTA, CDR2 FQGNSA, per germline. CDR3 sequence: CASSLGRAEKLFF. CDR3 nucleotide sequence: TGTGCCAGCAGCTTAGGGCGAGCTGAAAAACTGTTTTTT.

CDR3 in DNA: TGCGCCAGCAGCCGAGGACTAGCGGGGACCTACGAGCAGTACTTC. This encodes CASSRGLAGTYEQYF. The V call is TRBV4-1, the J call TRBJ2-1, with 12 bases identical to TRBD2. The end of the DNA aligns better with TRBJ2-7, so the J call may be wrong. CDR1 and CDR2 from the germline V gene are MGHRA and YSYEKL. This CDR3 comprises 15 residues.

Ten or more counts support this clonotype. CDR3 coding DNA: TGTGCCAGCAGCTTAGGTTTTGGCAATCAGCCCCAGCATTTT. It encodes CASSLGFGNQPQHF. The J gene is TRBJ1-5, the V gene TRBV7-9; no firm D call. Germline V gene sequence: CDR1 SEHNR, CDR2 FQNEAQ (reference sequence). The CDR3 sequence is 14 residues long. Trimming cost V 1 base and J 2 bases, with 6 bases left between them.

CDR3 loop: CASSFLRTSDTYEQYF. CDR3 DNA sequence: TGCGCCAGCAGCTTTCTTCGGACTAGCGACACCTACGAGCAGTACTTC. This rearrangement joins TRBV5-1 to TRBJ2-5; 9 bases are shared with TRBD2. The DNA end is a closer match to TRBJ2-7, so the J assignment may be wrong. Germline V gives CDR1 SGHRS, CDR2 YFSETQ. This CDR3 has 16 residues.

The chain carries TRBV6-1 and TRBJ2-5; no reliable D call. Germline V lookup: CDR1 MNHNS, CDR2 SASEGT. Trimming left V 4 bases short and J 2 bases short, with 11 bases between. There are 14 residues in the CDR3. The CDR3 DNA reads TGTGCCAGCAGTGGTATGGCATTACAAGAGACCCAGTACTTC. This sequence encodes CASSGMALQETQYF.

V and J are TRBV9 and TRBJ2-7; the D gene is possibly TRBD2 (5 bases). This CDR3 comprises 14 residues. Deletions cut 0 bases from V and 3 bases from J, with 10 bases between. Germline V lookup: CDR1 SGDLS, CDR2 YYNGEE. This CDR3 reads CASSVGGAGYEQYF. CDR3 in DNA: TGTGCCAGCAGCGTAGGTGGTGCGGGCTACGAGCAGTACTTC.

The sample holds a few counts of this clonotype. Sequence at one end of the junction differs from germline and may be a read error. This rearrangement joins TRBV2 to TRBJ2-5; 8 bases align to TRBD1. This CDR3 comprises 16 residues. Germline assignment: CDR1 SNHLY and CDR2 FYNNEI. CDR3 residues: CASSELGRGLSKTRYF. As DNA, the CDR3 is TGTGCCAGCAGTGAATTAGGCAGGGGGCTGTCGAAGACCCGGTACTTC.